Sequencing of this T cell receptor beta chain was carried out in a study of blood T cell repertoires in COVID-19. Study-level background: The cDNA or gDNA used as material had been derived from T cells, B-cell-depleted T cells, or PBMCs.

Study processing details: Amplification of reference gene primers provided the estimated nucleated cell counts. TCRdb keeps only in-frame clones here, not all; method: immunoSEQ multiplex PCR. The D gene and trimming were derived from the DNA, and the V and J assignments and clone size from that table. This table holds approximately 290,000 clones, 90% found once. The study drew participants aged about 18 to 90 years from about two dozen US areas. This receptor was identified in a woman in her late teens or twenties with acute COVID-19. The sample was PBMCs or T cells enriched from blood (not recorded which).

CDR3 in DNA: TGCGCCAGCAGCTTGGCCTATTATTGGACAGGGGGCGCGGGGGGCCTATACAATGAGCAGTTCTTC. Translation: CASSLAYYWTGGAGGLYNEQFF. The rearrangement joins TRBV5-1 to TRBJ2-1; 11 bases fit TRBD1. Trimming at V came to 0 bases and at J to 4 bases, leaving 21 bases not matched to a gene. This CDR3 region has 22 residues. The germline gives CDR1 SGHRS, CDR2 YFSETQ.